Sequencing of this T cell receptor (beta chain) was carried out in a study of tumor-infiltrating lymphocytes in primary liver carcinoma. From unsorted bulk tissue weighing roughly 17-34 mg, DNA and RNA were co-extracted. Tumor samples each held over 90% viable tumor cells. CDR3 length: 13 residues. Germline CDR1 and CDR2: SQVTM and ANQGSEA. For this clonotype: The antigen remains undetermined. Sequence at one end of the junction differs from germline and may be a read error.

Broader study findings: Tumor-blood pairs (like tumor-adjacent pairs) overlapped less than tumor region pairs did.

The researchers produced TCR beta cDNA from 500 ng total RNA with a constant-region primer. Construction of TCR beta libraries relied on three successive nested multiplex PCR rounds employing slightly modified ARM-PCR. TRBV1-TRBV30 forward and Cbeta reverse primers drove the first two approximately 10-cycle rounds. TCRdb reprocessed the multiplex PCR reads via MiXCR and lists one record per CDR3 protein. The sample carries approximately 64,000 distinct CDR3 sequences, roughly 70% recorded once. This TCR was sampled from a man in his forties or fifties with primary liver carcinoma and hepatitis B virus infection. Sequencing input: liver tumor tissue from sampling region 4. As to subset: tumor region T4, right-lateral pole. The chain recombines TRBV29-1 with TRBJ1-5; D is perhaps TRBD1 (6 bases). The chain's CDR3 is CGAGGGANQAQHF. CDR3 sequence (DNA): TGCGGCGCCGGAGGGGGAGCGAATCAGGCCCAGCATTTT.